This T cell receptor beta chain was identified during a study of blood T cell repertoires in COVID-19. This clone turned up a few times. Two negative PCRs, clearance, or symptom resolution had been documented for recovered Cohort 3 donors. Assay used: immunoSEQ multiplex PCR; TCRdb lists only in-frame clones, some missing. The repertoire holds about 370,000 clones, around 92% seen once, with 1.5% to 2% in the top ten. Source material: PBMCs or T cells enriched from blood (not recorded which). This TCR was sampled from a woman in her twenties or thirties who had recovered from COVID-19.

CDR3 DNA: TGTGCTAGTGGTCTACTAGCGACGACCTACAATGAGCAGTTCTTC. As protein: CASGLLATTYNEQFF. The V call is TRBV12-5, the J call TRBJ2-1; 7 bases align to TRBD2. The CDR3 has 15 amino acids. CDR1 is LGHNT and CDR2 is FRNRAP in the germline V gene. The V gene end was trimmed by 5 bases and the J gene end by 2 bases; junction bases not matched to a gene: 6.